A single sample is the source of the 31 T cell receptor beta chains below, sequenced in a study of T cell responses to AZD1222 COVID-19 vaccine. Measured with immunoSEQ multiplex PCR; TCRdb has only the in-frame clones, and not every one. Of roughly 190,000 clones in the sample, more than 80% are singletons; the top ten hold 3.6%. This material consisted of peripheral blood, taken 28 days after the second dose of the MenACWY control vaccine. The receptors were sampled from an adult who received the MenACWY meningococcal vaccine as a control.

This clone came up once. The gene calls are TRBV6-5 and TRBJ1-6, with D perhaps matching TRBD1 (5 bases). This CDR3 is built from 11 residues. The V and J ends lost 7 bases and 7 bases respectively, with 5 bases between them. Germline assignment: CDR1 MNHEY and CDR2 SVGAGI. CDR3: CASKGNSPLHF. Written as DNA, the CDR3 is TGTGCCAGCAAGGGGAATTCACCCCTCCACTTT.

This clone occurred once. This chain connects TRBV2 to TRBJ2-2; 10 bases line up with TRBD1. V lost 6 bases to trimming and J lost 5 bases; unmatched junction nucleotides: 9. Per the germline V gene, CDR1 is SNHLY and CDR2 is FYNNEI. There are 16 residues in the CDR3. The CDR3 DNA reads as TGTGCCAGCAGGGGGAGACAGGGGGCGCTGACCGGGGAGCTGTTTTTT. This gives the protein CASRGRQGALTGELFF.

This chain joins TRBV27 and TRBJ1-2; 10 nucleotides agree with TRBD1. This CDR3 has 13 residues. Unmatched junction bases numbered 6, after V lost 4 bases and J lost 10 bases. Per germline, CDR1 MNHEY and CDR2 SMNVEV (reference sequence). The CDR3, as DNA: TGTGCCAGCAGTTATACGACAGGGGGCTCCTACACCTTC. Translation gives CASSYTTGGSYTF.

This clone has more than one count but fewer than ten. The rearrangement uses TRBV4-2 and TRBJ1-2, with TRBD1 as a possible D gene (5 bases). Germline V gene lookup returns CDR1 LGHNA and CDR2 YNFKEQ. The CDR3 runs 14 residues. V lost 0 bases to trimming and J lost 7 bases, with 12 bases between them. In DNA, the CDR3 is TGTGCCAGCAGCCAAGAGGGGGAGACGCGTGGCTACACCTTC. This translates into CASSQEGETRGYTF.

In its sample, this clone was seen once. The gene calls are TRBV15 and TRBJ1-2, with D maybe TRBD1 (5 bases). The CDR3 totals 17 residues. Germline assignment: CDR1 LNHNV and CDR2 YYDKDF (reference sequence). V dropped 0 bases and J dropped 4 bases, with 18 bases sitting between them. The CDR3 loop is CATSRDKGQAHIYGYTF. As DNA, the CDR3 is TGTGCCACCAGCAGAGATAAGGGGCAGGCCCACATCTATGGCTACACCTTC. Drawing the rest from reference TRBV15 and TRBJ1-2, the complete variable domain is DAMVIQNPRYQVTQFGKPVTLSCSQTLNHNVMYWYQQKSSQAPKLLFHYYDKDFNNEADTPDNFQSRRPNTSFCFLDIRSPGLGDTAMYLCATSRDKGQAHIYGYTFGSGTRLTVV.

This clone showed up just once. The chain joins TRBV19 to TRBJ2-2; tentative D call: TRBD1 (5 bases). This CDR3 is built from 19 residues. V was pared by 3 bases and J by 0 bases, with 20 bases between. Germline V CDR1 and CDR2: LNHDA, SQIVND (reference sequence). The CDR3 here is CASSIRRRTPNANTGELFF. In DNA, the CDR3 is TGTGCCAGTAGTATCCGCCGTAGGACACCAAACGCGAACACCGGGGAGCTGTTTTTT. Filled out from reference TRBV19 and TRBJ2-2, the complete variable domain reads DGGITQSPKYLFRKEGQNVTLSCEQNLNHDAMYWYRQDPGQGLRLIYYSQIVNDFQKGDIAEGYSVSREKKESFPLTVTSAQKNPTAFYLCASSIRRRTPNANTGELFFGEGSRLTVL.

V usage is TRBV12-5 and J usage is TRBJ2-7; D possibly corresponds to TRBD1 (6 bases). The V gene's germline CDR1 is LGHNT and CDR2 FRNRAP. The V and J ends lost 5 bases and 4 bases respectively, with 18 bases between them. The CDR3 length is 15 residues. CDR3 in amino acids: CASGPLGGRGYEQYF. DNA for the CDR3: TGTGCTAGTGGTCCCTTAGGGGGAAGGGGGTACGAGCAGTACTTC.

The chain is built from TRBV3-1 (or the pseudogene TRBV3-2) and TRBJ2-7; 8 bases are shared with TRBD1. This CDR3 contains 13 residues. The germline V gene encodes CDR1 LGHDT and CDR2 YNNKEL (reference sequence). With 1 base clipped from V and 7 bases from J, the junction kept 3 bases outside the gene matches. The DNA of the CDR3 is TGTGCCAGCAGCCAAGGGGACAGGAGGGAGCAGTACTTC. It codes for CASSQGDRREQYF.

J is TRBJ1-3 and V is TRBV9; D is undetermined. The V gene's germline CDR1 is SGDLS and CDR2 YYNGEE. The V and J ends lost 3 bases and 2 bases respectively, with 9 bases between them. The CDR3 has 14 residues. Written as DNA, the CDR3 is TGTGCCAGCAGCGGAGCCGGTACTGGAAACACCATATATTTT. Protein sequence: CASSGAGTGNTIYF.

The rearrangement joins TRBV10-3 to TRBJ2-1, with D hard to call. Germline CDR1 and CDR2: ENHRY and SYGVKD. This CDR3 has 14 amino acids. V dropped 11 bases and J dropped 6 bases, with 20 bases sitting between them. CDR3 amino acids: CAVTDPHAGNEQFF. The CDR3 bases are TGTGCCGTAACCGATCCGCATGCAGGCAATGAGCAGTTCTTC.

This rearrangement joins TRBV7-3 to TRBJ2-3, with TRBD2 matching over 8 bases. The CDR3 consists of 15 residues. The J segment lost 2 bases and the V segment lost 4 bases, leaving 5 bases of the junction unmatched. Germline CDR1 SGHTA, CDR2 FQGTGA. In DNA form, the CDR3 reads TGTGCCAGCAGCTCCGGGACTAGACCCACAGATACGCAGTATTTT. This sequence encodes CASSSGTRPTDTQYF.

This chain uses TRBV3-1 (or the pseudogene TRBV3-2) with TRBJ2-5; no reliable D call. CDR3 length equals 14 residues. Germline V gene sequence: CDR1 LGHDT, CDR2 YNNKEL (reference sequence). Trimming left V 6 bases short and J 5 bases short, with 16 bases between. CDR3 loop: CASRPPGPRETQYF. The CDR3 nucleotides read TGTGCCAGCAGGCCCCCCGGACCCCGGGAGACCCAGTACTTC.

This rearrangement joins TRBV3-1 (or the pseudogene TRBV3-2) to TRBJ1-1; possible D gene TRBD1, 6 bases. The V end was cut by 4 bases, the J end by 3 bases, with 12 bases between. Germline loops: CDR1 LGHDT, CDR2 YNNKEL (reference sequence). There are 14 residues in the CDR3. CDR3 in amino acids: CASSRWDTDTEAFF. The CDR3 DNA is TGTGCCAGCAGCCGTTGGGACACGGACACTGAAGCTTTCTTT.

The chain's CDR3 is CATQRDQETQYF. The CDR3, as DNA: TGTGCCACCCAGCGGGACCAAGAGACCCAGTACTTC. The chain has TRBV24-1 and TRBJ2-5, with D maybe TRBD2 (6 bases). V was cut by 9 bases and J by 0 bases, with 7 bases left in between. CDR3 length equals 12 residues. Germline assignment: CDR1 KGHDR and CDR2 SFDVKD.

The CDR3 sequence is CASSQEELRGSPLHF. The CDR3 region has the DNA TGTGCCAGCAGCCAAGAAGAACTCCGGGGTTCACCCCTCCACTTT. The V gene is TRBV4-2, the J gene TRBJ1-6; D gene uncertain. Looked up from germline, CDR1 is LGHNA and CDR2 is YNFKEQ. V lost 0 bases to trimming and J lost 9 bases, with 12 bases between them. The CDR3 contains 15 residues.

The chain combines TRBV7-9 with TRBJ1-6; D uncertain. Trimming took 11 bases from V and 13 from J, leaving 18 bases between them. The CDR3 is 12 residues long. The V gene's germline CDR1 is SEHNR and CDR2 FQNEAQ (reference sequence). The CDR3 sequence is CACADGLMPLHF. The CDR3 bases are TGTGCCTGCGCGGACGGACTAATGCCCCTCCACTTT. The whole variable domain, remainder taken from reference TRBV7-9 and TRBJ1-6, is DTGVSQNPRHKITKRGQNVTFRCDPISEHNRLYWYRQTLGQGPEFLTYFQNEAQLEKSRLLSDRFSAERPKGSFSTLEIQRTEQGDSAMYLCACADGLMPLHFGNGTRLTVT.

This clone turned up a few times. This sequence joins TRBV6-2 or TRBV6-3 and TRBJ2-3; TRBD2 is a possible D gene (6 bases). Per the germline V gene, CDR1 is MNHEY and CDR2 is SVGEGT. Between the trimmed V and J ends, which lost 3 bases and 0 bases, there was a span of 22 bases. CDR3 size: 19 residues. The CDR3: CASSYDSEGAFSSTDTQYF. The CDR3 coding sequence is TGTGCCAGCAGTTATGATTCGGAGGGCGCATTCTCTAGCACAGATACGCAGTATTTT.

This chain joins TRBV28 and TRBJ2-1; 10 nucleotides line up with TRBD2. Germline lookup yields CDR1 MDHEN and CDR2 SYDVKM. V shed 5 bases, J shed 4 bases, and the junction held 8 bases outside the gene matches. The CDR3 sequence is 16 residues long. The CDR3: CASSPFSGRVYNEQFF. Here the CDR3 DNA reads TGTGCCAGCAGTCCCTTCAGCGGGAGGGTTTACAATGAGCAGTTCTTC.

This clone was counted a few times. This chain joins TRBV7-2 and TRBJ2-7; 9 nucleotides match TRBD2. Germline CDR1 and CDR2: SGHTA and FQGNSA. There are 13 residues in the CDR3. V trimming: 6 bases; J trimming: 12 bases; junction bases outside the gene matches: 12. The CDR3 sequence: CASSSLAGGPTYF. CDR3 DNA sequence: TGTGCCAGCAGTTCTCTGGCGGGAGGGCCGACGTACTTC.

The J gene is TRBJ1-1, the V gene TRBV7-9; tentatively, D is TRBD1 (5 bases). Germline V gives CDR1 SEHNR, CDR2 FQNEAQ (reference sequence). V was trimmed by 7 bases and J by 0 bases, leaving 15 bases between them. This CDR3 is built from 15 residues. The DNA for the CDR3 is TGTGCCAGCACTTTTAGAGGGACGGTGAACACTGAAGCTTTCTTT. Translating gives CASTFRGTVNTEAFF.

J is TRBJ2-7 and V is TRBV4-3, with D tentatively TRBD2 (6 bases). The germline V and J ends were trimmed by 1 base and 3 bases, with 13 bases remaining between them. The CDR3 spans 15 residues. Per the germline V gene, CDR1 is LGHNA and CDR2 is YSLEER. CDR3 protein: CASSQVASVGYEQYF. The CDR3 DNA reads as TGCGCCAGCAGCCAAGTTGCTAGCGTAGGCTACGAGCAGTACTTC.

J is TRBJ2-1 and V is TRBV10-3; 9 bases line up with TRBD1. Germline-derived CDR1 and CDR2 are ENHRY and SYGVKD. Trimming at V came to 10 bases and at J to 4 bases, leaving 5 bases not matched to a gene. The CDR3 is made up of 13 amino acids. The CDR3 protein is CATGTGFYNEQFF. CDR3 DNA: TGTGCCACGGGGACAGGGTTTTACAATGAGCAGTTCTTC.

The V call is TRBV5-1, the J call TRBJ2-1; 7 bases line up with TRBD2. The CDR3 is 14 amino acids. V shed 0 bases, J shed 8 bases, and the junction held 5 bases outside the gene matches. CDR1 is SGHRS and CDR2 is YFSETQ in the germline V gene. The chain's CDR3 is CASSLGGGLDEQFF. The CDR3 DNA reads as TGCGCCAGCAGCTTGGGGGGAGGGCTCGATGAGCAGTTCTTC.

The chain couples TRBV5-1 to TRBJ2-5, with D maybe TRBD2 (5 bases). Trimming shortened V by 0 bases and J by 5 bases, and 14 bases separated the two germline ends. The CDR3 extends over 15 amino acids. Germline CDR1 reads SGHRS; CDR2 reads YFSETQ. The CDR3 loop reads CASSLARGDGETQYF. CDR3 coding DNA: TGCGCCAGCAGCTTGGCCCGGGGAGATGGGGAGACCCAGTACTTC.

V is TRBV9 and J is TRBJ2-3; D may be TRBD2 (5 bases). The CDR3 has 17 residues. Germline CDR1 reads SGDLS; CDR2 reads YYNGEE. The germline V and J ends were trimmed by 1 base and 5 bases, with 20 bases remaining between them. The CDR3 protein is CASSVKAGLARGDTQYF. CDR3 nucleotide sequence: TGTGCCAGCAGCGTAAAGGCGGGCCTAGCCAGAGGAGATACGCAGTATTTT. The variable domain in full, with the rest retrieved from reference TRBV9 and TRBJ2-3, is DSGVTQTPKHLITATGQRVTLRCSPRSGDLSVYWYQQSLDQGLQFLIQYYNGEERAKGNILERFSAQQFPDLHSELNLSSLELGDSALYFCASSVKAGLARGDTQYFGPGTRLTVL.

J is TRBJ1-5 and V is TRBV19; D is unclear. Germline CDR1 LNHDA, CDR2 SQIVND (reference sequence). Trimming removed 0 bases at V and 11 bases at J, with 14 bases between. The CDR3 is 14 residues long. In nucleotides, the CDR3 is TGTGCCAGTAGTATAGAGTCGAGTGCGGGGACCCAGCATTTT. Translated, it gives CASSIESSAGTQHF.

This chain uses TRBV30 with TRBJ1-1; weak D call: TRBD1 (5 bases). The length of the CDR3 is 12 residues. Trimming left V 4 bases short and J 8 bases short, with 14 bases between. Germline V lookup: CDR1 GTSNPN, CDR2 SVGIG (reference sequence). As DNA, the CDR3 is TGTGCCTGGACGAAAACAGGAGTCGAAGCTTTCTTT. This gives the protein CAWTKTGVEAFF.

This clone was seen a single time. The CDR3 loop reads CATSRDLTSGDYNEQFF. CDR3 coding DNA: TGTGCCACCAGCAGAGACTTGACTAGCGGGGATTACAATGAGCAGTTCTTC. The chain has TRBV15 and TRBJ2-1; TRBD2 matches at 11 bases. Unmatched junction bases numbered 5, after V lost 0 bases and J lost 4 bases. This CDR3 has 17 amino acids. The V gene's germline CDR1 is LNHNV and CDR2 YYDKDF (reference sequence).

The CDR3 DNA follows: TGTGCCAGTTTGACCGGGACAGGGGACCAACCTAACTATGGCTACACCTTC. Translating it yields CASLTGTGDQPNYGYTF. V and J are TRBV19 and TRBJ1-2, with 10 bases that match TRBD1. Trimming removed 8 bases from V and 0 bases from J; junction bases left unmatched: 12. Germline V CDR1 and CDR2: LNHDA, SQIVND (reference sequence). This CDR3 region has 17 residues.

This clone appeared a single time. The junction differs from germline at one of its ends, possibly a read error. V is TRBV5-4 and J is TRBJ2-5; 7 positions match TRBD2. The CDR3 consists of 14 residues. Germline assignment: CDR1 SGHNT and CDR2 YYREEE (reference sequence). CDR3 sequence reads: CASSFLSGQGTQYF. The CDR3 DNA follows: TGTGCCAGCAGCTTCCTTAGCGGGCAAGGGACCCAGTACTTC.

The CDR3 loop is CASSSGWSNSPLHF. For the CDR3, the DNA is TGTGCCAGCAGCTCAGGGTGGAGTAATTCACCCCTCCACTTT. This chain uses TRBV7-3 with TRBJ1-6, with D tentatively TRBD1 (5 bases). This CDR3 has 14 amino acids. V gave up 4 bases and J gave up 6 bases, with 10 bases separating them. Germline V CDR1 and CDR2: SGHTA, FQGTGA.